The 31 T cell receptor beta chains below all came from one sample that was sequenced in a study of T cells expressing NK-cell markers. TCRdb re-called the 5' RACE reads and shows each CDR3 protein once, DNA omitted. The table for this sample gives roughly 450,000 distinct CDR3 sequences. Sequenced material: blood T cells: a sorted CD56 or NKG2C T cell subset, CD4+ or CD8+ T cells, or bulk PBMC T cells (not recorded which). The receptors originated from a woman in her 50s in good health.

The chain links TRBV7-2 to TRBJ2-2; TCRdb outputs TRBD2, but without DNA this stays unchecked. The CDR3 length is 16 residues. Looked up from germline, CDR1 is SGHTA and CDR2 is FQGNSA. The chain's CDR3 is CASSLFRAGGPGELFF.

The chain uses TRBV7-6 and TRBJ1-3. Germline values: CDR1 SGHVS, CDR2 FNYEAQ. This CDR3 contains 16 residues. The CDR3 sequence is CASSLALQAAGNTIYF.

The chain employs TRBV20-1 and TRBJ2-3; TCRdb outputs TRBD2, but without DNA this stays unchecked. The CDR3 consists of 15 residues. Germline lookup yields CDR1 DFQATT and CDR2 SNEGSKA (reference sequence). The CDR3 protein is CSATGTSGRMDTQYF.

The chain carries TRBV3-1 and TRBJ2-3; TCRdb selects TRBD2, and the lack of DNA leaves this call unchecked. The CDR3 has 16 residues. CDR1 is LGHDT and CDR2 is YNNKEL in the germline V gene (reference sequence). The CDR3 is CASSPLAGGHTDTQYF.

This chain joins TRBV29-1 and TRBJ2-1. The length of the CDR3 is 11 residues. The germline V gene has CDR1 SQVTM and CDR2 ANQGSEA. This CDR3 is CSVVRWGEQFF.

This chain links TRBV25-1 with TRBJ2-2; lacking DNA, the TRBD1 call made by TCRdb goes unchecked. Germline V gene data show CDR1 as MGHDK and CDR2 as SYGVNS. The CDR3 runs to 17 residues. CDR3 sequence: CASSALRQGAMSGELFF.

V and J are TRBV5-1 and TRBJ2-7; TCRdb gives TRBD2 as the D gene, but with no DNA this cannot be confirmed. The CDR3 sequence is 14 residues long. Germline-derived CDR1 and CDR2 are SGHRS and YFSETQ. This CDR3 reads CASSPGLAFYEQYF.

This chain joins TRBV9 and TRBJ1-1; lacking DNA, the TRBD1 call made by TCRdb goes unchecked. Germline V gene data show CDR1 as SGDLS and CDR2 as YYNGEE. This CDR3 contains 14 residues. CDR3 amino acids: CASSVSGGNTEAFF. The full variable domain, in which reference TRBV9 and TRBJ1-1 provide the parts outside the CDR3, is DSGVTQTPKHLITATGQRVTLRCSPRSGDLSVYWYQQSLDQGLQFLIQYYNGEERAKGNILERFSAQQFPDLHSELNLSSLELGDSALYFCASSVSGGNTEAFFGQGTRLTVV.

The V and J genes are TRBV18 and TRBJ2-5. The germline V gene has CDR1 KGHSH and CDR2 LQKENI. The CDR3 loop spans 14 amino acids. CDR3 region: CASSQAGLQETQYF.

The rearrangement uses TRBV3-1 and TRBJ2-1; without DNA, the TCRdb call of TRBD1 cannot be checked. The CDR3 runs to 14 residues. Germline-derived CDR1 and CDR2 are LGHDT and YNNKEL (reference sequence). CDR3 region: CASSQVGGADEQFF.

V is TRBV6-6 and J is TRBJ2-4; there is no DNA to check the TCRdb D call of TRBD1. This CDR3 contains 15 residues. Germline lookup yields CDR1 MNHNY and CDR2 SVGAGI (reference sequence). The CDR3 region is CASSTGRSFENIQYF.

The chain employs TRBV7-2 and TRBJ2-3; TCRdb names TRBD2, which stays unverified in the absence of DNA. The CDR3 runs to 13 residues. In germline, CDR1 is SGHTA, CDR2 FQGNSA. The CDR3 is CASSLRTGQMQYF.

This chain links TRBV5-1 with TRBJ2-5; with no DNA, the TCRdb D assignment of TRBD2 cannot be verified. The CDR3 has 16 amino acids. The germline V gene encodes CDR1 SGHRS and CDR2 YFSETQ. The CDR3 protein is CASSRTSGSVQETQYF.

The chain combines TRBV5-1 with TRBJ2-5. This CDR3 is 14 amino acids long. Germline V CDR1 and CDR2: SGHRS, YFSETQ. Here the CDR3 reads CASQQLSGRETQYF.

The rearrangement links TRBV25-1 to TRBJ1-1; with no DNA, the TCRdb D assignment of TRBD1 cannot be verified. The CDR3 covers 12 residues. The germline V gene has CDR1 MGHDK and CDR2 SYGVNS. The CDR3 protein is CATRGGTTEAFF.

The chain links TRBV12-3 or TRBV12-4 to TRBJ2-5; absent DNA, TCRdb's TRBD2 call cannot be checked. This CDR3 contains 16 residues. This CDR3 reads CASSLGGAGAQETQYF.

CDR3 loop: CSARDIAGGPSEQYF. The V call is TRBV20-1, the J call TRBJ2-7; with no DNA, the TCRdb D assignment of TRBD2 cannot be verified. Germline assignment: CDR1 DFQATT and CDR2 SNEGSKA (reference sequence). This CDR3 has 15 amino acids.

The rearrangement joins TRBV20-1 to TRBJ2-2; the D call of TRBD2 rests on TCRdb alone, since no DNA is present to check it. This CDR3 contains 15 residues. Looked up from germline, CDR1 is DFQATT and CDR2 is SNEGSKA (reference sequence). Here the CDR3 reads CSASNGPADTGELFF.

The chain has TRBV6-5 and TRBJ2-7; the D gene TCRdb calls, TRBD1, cannot be checked with no DNA. Germline V CDR1 and CDR2: MNHEY, SVGAGI. This CDR3 contains 15 residues. The CDR3 protein is CASNRQQGPSYEQYF.

This sequence joins TRBV10-3 and TRBJ2-1; the D call from TCRdb, TRBD1, cannot be confirmed without DNA. The CDR3 length is 12 residues. In germline, CDR1 is ENHRY, CDR2 SYGVKD. The chain's CDR3 is CAISGSGGEQFF.

The V and J genes are TRBV21-1 and TRBJ1-5; TCRdb's D gene call, TRBD1, goes unchecked for lack of DNA. TRBV21-1 counts as a pseudogene. The CDR3 sequence is 17 residues long. The CDR3 sequence: CASSTPDRDLSNQPQHF.

The chain is built from TRBV4-1 and TRBJ2-1; checking the TCRdb D call of TRBD2 is not possible without DNA. Germline CDR1 and CDR2: MGHRA and YSYEKL. The CDR3 length is 13 residues. CDR3 loop: CASKGLNYNEQFF.

V usage is TRBV7-9 and J usage is TRBJ2-2; TCRdb names TRBD1, which stays unverified in the absence of DNA. In germline, CDR1 is SEHNR, CDR2 FQNEAQ (reference sequence). The CDR3 length is 15 residues. This chain's CDR3 is CASSRTLKGAGELFF.

The chain is built from TRBV7-8 and TRBJ2-5; the TCRdb D gene call, TRBD2, has no DNA to confirm it. This CDR3 contains 14 residues. CDR1 SGHVS and CDR2 FQNEAQ come from the germline V gene. This chain's CDR3 is CASSLGERERTQYF.

The V gene is TRBV10-3, the J gene TRBJ2-6; TCRdb reports TRBD1, a call that lacks DNA to check it against. The CDR3 runs to 16 residues. Germline loops: CDR1 ENHRY, CDR2 SYGVKD. This CDR3 reads CAIMGQGVTGANVLTF.

The rearrangement uses TRBV20-1 and TRBJ2-3; with no DNA, the TCRdb D assignment of TRBD1 cannot be verified. Germline V gives CDR1 DFQATT, CDR2 SNEGSKA (reference sequence). The CDR3 spans 11 residues. CDR3 protein: CSAGGADTQYF.

This rearrangement joins TRBV11-2 to TRBJ2-3; as DNA is missing, the TRBD1 call by TCRdb cannot be tested. CDR3 length equals 14 residues. Germline values: CDR1 SGHAT, CDR2 FQNNGV. The CDR3 reads CASSFPGSEDTQYF.

V usage is TRBV6-6 and J usage is TRBJ1-5. Germline V lookup: CDR1 MNHNY, CDR2 SVGAGI (reference sequence). The CDR3 consists of 15 residues. The CDR3 spells CASTLTSGETQPQHF.

This chain connects TRBV6-5 to TRBJ2-3; TCRdb's D call, TRBD1, is unchecked because there is no DNA. Germline assignment: CDR1 MNHEY and CDR2 SVGAGI. The CDR3 loop spans 13 amino acids. This CDR3 reads CASRDGTGSTQYF.

The rearrangement links TRBV29-1 to TRBJ2-1; TCRdb gives TRBD1 as the D gene, but with no DNA this cannot be confirmed. Germline loops: CDR1 SQVTM, CDR2 ANQGSEA. The CDR3 spans 14 residues. The CDR3 protein is CSVGTANPHNEQFF.

V and J are TRBV9 and TRBJ2-2; as DNA is missing, the TRBD1 call by TCRdb cannot be tested. The CDR3 loop spans 15 amino acids. CDR1 and CDR2 (germline): SGDLS, YYNGEE. The chain's CDR3 is CASSVTRASTGELFF. Looking up the rest from reference TRBV9 and TRBJ2-2 gives the full variable domain: DSGVTQTPKHLITATGQRVTLRCSPRSGDLSVYWYQQSLDQGLQFLIQYYNGEERAKGNILERFSAQQFPDLHSELNLSSLELGDSALYFCASSVTRASTGELFFGEGSRLTVL.